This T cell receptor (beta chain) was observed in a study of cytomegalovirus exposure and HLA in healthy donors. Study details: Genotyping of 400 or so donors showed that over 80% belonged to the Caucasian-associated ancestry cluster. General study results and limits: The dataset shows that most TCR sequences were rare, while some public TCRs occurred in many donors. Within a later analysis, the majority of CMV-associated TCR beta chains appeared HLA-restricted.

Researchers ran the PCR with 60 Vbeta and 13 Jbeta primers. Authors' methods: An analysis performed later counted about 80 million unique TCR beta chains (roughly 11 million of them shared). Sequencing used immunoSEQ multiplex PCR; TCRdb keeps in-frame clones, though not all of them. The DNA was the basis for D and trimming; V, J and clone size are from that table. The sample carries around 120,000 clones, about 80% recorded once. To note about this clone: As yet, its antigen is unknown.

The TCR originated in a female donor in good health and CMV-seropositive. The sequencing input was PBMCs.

Written as DNA, the CDR3 is TGTGCCAGTAGTACATCGGGGGGCTACACCTTC. Translated, it gives CASSTSGGYTF. The rearrangement joins TRBV19 to TRBJ1-2; D gene uncertain. V lost 4 bases to trimming and J lost 8 bases, with 8 bases between them. Germline CDR1 and CDR2: LNHDA and SQIVND (reference sequence). The CDR3 extends over 11 amino acids.